This T cell receptor beta chain was profiled in a study of response to subunit inactivated influenza vaccine. General study findings and limits: There was a suggestion from the authors that each seasonal influenza vaccination recruits few new T cells.

About this clonotype: Its antigen is as yet unknown.

From germline, CDR1 is ENHRY and CDR2 SYGVKD. With 8 bases removed from V and 1 base from J, the gap between germline ends came to 16 bases. The length of the CDR3 is 15 residues. TCRdb re-analysed the RT-PCR reads in MiXCR, keeping a single row per CDR3 protein. The sample includes about 650,000 distinct CDR3 sequences, 15% to 19% seen only once; the top ten take 11%. The source of this sequence is a man aged 45 to 65 who received an inactivated influenza vaccine. The specimen was PBMCs from blood, collected 11 to 12 days after vaccination. The J gene is TRBJ2-3, the V gene TRBV10-3; D not certain. Here the CDR3 DNA reads TGTGCCATCCGTGGTATGGGCGACGGCACAGATACGCAGTATTTT. As protein: CAIRGMGDGTDTQYF.